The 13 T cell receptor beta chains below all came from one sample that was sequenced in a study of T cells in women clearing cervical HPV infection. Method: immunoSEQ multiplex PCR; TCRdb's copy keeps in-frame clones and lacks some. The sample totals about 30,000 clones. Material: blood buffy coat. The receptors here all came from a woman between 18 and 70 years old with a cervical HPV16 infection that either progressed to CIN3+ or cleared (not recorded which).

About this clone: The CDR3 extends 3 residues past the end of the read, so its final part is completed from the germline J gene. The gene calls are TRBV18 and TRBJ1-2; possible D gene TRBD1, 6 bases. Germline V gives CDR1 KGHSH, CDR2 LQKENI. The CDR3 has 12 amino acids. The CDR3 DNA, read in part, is TGTGCCAGCTCACCGGACAGCTACGAC. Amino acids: CASSPDSYD. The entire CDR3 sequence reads CASSPDSYDYTF.

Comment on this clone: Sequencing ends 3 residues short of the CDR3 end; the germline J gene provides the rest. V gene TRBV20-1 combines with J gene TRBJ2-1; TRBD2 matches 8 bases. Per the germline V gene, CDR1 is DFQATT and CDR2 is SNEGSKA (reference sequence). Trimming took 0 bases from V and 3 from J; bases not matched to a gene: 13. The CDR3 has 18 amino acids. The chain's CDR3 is CSARDLEGSGNGYNEQFF. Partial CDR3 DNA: TGCAGTGCTAGAGATCTGGAAGGTAGCGGGAATGGCTACAATGAG.

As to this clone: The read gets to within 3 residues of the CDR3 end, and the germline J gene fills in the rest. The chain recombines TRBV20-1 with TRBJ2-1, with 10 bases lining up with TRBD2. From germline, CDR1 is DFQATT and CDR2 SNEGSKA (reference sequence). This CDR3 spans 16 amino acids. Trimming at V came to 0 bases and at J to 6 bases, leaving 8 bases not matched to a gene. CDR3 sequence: CSARDYLLAGVNEQFF. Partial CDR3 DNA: TGCAGTGCTAGAGATTACCTCCTAGCGGGAGTCAATGAG.

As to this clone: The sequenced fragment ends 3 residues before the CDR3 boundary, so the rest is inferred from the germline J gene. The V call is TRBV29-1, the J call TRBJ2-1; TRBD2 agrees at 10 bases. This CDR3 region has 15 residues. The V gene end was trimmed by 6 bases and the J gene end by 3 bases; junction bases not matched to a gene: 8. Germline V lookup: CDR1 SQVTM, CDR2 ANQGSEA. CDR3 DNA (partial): TGCAGCGTACCAACCGGGACTAGCGACTACAATGAG. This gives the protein CSVPTGTSDYNE. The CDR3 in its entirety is CSVPTGTSDYNEQFF.

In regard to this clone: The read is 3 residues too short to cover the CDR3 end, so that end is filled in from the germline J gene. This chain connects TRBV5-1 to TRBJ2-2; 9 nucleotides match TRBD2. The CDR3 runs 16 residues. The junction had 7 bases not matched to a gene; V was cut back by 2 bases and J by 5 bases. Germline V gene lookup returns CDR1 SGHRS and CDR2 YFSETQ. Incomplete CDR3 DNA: TGCGCCAGCAGCTTATGGGCGGGAGGGCGAACCGGGGAG. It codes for CASSLWAGGRTGE. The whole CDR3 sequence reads CASSLWAGGRTGELFF.

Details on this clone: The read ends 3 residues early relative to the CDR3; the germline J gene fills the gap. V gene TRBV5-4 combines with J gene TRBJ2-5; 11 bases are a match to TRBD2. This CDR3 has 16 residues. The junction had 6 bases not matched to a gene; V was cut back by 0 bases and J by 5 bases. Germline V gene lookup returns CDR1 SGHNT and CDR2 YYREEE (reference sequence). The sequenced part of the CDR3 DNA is TGTGCCAGCAGCTTGGAGGTGCTAGCGGGAGGTGAGACC. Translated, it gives CASSLEVLAGGET. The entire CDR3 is CASSLEVLAGGETQYF.

CDR3 amino acids: CASSPGQGNLGEAFF. The DNA read from the CDR3 is TGTGCCAGCAGCCCTGGACAGGGTAATCTGGGTGAA. The chain joins TRBV14 to TRBJ1-1; 8 bases are a match to TRBD1. The read gets to within 3 residues of the CDR3 end, and the germline J gene fills in the rest. The CDR3 is 15 amino acids. Germline CDR1 reads SGHDN; CDR2 reads FVKESK. J lost 7 bases, V lost 4 bases, and 11 bases had no gene match.

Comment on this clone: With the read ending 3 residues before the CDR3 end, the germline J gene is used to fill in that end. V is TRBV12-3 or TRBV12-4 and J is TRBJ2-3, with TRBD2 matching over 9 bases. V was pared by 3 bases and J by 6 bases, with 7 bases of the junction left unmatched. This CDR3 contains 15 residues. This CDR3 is CASSLGGRVSDTQYF. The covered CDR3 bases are TGTGCCAGCAGTTTGGGCGGGAGGGTGTCGGATACG.

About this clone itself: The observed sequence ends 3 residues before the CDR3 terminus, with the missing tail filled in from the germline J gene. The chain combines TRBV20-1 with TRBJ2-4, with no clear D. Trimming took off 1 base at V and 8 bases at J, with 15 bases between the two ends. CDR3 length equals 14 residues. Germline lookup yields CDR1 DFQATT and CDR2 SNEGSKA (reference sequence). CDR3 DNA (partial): TGCAGTGCTAGAGTGTTCCCTAGGATCGACATT. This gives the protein CSARVFPRIDI. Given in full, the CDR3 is CSARVFPRIDIQYF.

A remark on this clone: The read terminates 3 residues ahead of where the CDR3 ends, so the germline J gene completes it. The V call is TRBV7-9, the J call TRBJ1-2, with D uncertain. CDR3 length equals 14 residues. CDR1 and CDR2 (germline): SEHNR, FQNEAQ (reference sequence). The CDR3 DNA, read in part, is TGTGCCAGCAGCACCCGGACTACCTACAATGAC. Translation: CASSTRTTYND. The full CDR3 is CASSTRTTYNDYTF.

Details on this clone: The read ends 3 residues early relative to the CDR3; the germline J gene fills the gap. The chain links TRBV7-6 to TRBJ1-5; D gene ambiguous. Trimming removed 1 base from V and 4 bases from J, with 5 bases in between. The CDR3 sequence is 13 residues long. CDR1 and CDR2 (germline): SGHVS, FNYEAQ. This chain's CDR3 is CASSLGQNQPQHF. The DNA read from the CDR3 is TGTGCCAGCAGCTTAGGACAAAATCAGCCC.

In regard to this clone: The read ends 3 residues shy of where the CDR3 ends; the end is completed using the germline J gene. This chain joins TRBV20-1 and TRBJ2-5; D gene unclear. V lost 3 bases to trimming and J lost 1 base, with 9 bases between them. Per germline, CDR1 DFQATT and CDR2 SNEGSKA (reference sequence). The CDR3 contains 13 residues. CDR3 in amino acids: CSASKDFQETQYF. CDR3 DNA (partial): TGCAGTGCTAGCAAAGACTTCCAAGAGACC.

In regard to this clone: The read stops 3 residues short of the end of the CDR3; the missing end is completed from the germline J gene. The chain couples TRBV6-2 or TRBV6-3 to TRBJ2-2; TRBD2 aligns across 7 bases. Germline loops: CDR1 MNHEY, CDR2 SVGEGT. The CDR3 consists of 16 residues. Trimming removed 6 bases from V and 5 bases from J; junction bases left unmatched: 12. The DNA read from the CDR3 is TGTGCCAGCAGCGACGGGGGGACTCTTTTTACCGGGGAG. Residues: CASSDGGTLFTGE. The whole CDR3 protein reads CASSDGGTLFTGELFF.